These 9 T cell receptor beta chains share one sample of origin, sequenced in a study of blood T cells in healthy people across ages. Alongside a J-beta primer mix, a sample-barcoded 5' primer served in a second PCR lasting roughly 6 to 12 cycles. One entry per CDR3 protein results from TCRdb running MiXCR on the 5' RACE reads. The data hold fewer than 1.5 million distinct CDR3 sequences, with around two fifths observed a single time. Material for sequencing was blood. These receptor sequences come from a woman between 18 and 30 years old in good health.

A remark on this clonotype: A junction boundary mismatches the germline segment, possibly from a read error. This chain connects TRBV12-3 or TRBV12-4 to TRBJ1-5; 9 bases are a match to TRBD1. CDR3 length: 15 amino acids. CDR3 in amino acids: CTSSRTGVDNQPQHF. CDR3 nucleotide sequence: TGTACCAGCAGTCGGACAGGGGTAGACAATCAGCCCCAGCATTTT.

CDR3: CAWSPRAAIGNQPQHF. CDR3 coding DNA: TGTGCCTGGAGTCCCCGGGCCGCGATCGGAAATCAGCCCCAGCATTTT. The gene calls are TRBV30 and TRBJ1-5; no definite D call. CDR1 is GTSNPN, CDR2 SVGIG, per germline (reference sequence). V lost 2 bases, J lost 4 bases, and 18 bases lay in between. The CDR3 covers 16 residues.

This clonotype has only a few counts. The V call is TRBV7-3, the J call TRBJ2-5; no clear D. Trimming cost V 6 bases and J 7 bases, with 12 bases left between them. Germline values: CDR1 SGHTA, CDR2 FQGTGA. The CDR3 consists of 12 residues. CDR3 coding DNA: TGTGCCAGCAGTTCGGATGTCGGGACCCAGTACTTC. It specifies CASSSDVGTQYF.

In its sample, this clonotype was seen many times. This chain uses TRBV10-2 with TRBJ2-3; D remains unclear. Per germline, CDR1 WSHSY and CDR2 SAAADI. This CDR3 is built from 13 residues. The V and J ends lost 3 bases and 4 bases respectively, with 8 bases between them. Here the CDR3 reads CASSDGSPDTQYF. DNA of the CDR3: TGCGCCAGCAGTGACGGTTCCCCAGATACGCAGTATTTT.

J is TRBJ2-4 and V is TRBV21-1. TRBV21-1 constitutes a pseudogene. This CDR3 region has 16 residues. DNA for the CDR3: TGTGCCAGCAGCAAAGGCGGTAGCCCATACACTACGAAGCAGTACTTC. This gives the protein CASSKGGSPYTTKQYF.

The sample holds a few counts of this clonotype. J is TRBJ2-3 and V is TRBV7-6; TRBD2 is a possible D gene (5 bases). Trimming removed 3 bases at V and 5 bases at J, with 12 bases between. This CDR3 contains 14 residues. Germline lookup yields CDR1 SGHVS and CDR2 FNYEAQ. CDR3 DNA sequence: TGTGCCAGCAGCTTGGGTCGGGGAAAAGATACGCAGTATTTT. Its protein is CASSLGRGKDTQYF.

This clonotype was seen only a few times. The chain employs TRBV3-1 and TRBJ2-5; unclear D gene. CDR1 and CDR2 (germline): LGHDT, YNNKEL (reference sequence). This CDR3 contains 14 residues. Trimming removed 2 bases at V and 5 bases at J, with 12 bases between. The CDR3 loop is CASSQRARQETQYF. Here the CDR3 DNA reads TGTGCCAGCAGCCAAAGGGCGAGGCAGGAGACCCAGTACTTC.

The V gene is TRBV5-5, the J gene TRBJ2-3; no definite D call. CDR3 length equals 14 residues. Germline assignment: CDR1 SGHKS and CDR2 YYEKEE (reference sequence). V was clipped by 0 bases and J by 1 base, with 6 bases between them. The CDR3 protein is CASSLGDGTDTQYF. In DNA, the CDR3 is TGTGCCAGCAGCTTGGGCGACGGCACAGATACGCAGTATTTT.

V is TRBV29-1 and J is TRBJ2-3; perhaps TRBD2 as D (7 bases). Germline-derived CDR1 and CDR2 are SQVTM and ANQGSEA. V lost 0 bases, J lost 0 bases, and 13 bases lay in between. This CDR3 contains 16 residues. The CDR3 DNA reads as TGCAGCGTTGAAGACGGGGGGACACCTAGCACAGATACGCAGTATTTT. Protein sequence: CSVEDGGTPSTDTQYF.